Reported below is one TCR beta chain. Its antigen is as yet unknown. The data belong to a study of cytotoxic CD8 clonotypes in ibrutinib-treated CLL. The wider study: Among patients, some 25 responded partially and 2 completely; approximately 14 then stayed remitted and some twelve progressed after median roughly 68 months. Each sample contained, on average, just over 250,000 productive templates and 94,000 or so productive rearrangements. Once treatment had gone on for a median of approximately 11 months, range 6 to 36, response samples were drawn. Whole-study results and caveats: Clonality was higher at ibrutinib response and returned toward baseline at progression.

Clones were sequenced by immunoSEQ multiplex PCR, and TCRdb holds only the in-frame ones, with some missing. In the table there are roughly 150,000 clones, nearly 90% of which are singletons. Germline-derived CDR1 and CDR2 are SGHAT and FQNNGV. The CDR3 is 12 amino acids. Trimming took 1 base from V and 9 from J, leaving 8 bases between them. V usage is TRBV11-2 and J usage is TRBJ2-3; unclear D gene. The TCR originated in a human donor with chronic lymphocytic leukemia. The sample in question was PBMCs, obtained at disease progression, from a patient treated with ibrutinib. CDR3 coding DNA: TGTGCCAGCAGCTTAGTCTTAGGGACGCAGTATTTT. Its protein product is CASSLVLGTQYF.